This T cell receptor beta chain was captured by sequencing in a study of T cell changes during pregnancy in multiple sclerosis. Some clones are missing from TCRdb's copy, which holds only in-frame ones; the method was immunoSEQ multiplex PCR. The data contain 75,000 to 95,000 clones, around 93% of them seen just once; the ten biggest clones take up around 2.3%. The trim removed 6 bases at V and 3 bases at J, leaving 8 bases unmatched. The CDR3 is 15 residues long. CDR1 is MNHEY, CDR2 SVGAGI, per germline. This TCR derives from a female donor with multiple sclerosis, enrolled in a pregnancy study. The gene calls are TRBV6-5 and TRBJ2-7; 10 positions agree with TRBD1. The starting material was peripheral blood, obtained in the second trimester of pregnancy. In DNA form, the CDR3 reads TGTGCCAGCAGCGACAGACAGGGGGCCGGCTACGAGCAGTACTTC. Translated, it gives CASSDRQGAGYEQYF.